One sample yielded the 2 T cell receptor beta chains listed below, sequenced in a study of blood T cell repertoires in COVID-19. Only in-frame clones appear in the TCRdb table, and some are missing; sequencing was by immunoSEQ multiplex PCR. The sample has 120,000 to 150,000 clones, 70% to 80% seen once; the top ten hold 16%. The source material was peripheral blood. The receptors were sampled from a man aged 45-65 years with acute or convalescent COVID-19.

The rearrangement joins TRBV6-2 or TRBV6-3 to TRBJ2-7; no clear D. The V and J ends lost 6 bases and 4 bases respectively, with 13 bases between them. This CDR3 region has 13 residues. Germline-derived CDR1 and CDR2 are MNHEY and SVGEGT. The DNA of the CDR3 is TGTGCCAGCAGCCGAGAAGACTTGTACGAGCAGTACGTC. Translating gives CASSREDLYEQYV.

This clone was recorded once. CDR3 nucleotide sequence: TGTGCCAGCAGCTTAGGATCAGCGGGGGGGAGAACCCAGTACTTC. This sequence encodes CASSLGSAGGRTQYF. This rearrangement joins TRBV7-2 to TRBJ2-5, with 10 bases fitting TRBD2. This CDR3 region has 15 residues. Trimming at V came to 1 base and at J to 8 bases, leaving 7 bases not matched to a gene. From germline, CDR1 is SGHTA and CDR2 FQGNSA.